Listed below are T cell receptor beta chains from one sample, sequenced in a study of identical twins. TCRdb reprocessed the 5' RACE reads via MiXCR and lists one record per CDR3 protein. The sample yields 600,000 to 800,000 distinct CDR3 sequences, 21% seen once. These same records also appear under a second study, on T cells expressing NK-cell markers.

Material: PBMCs. Receptor source: a young woman in good health. CDR3s include the opening cysteine and the closing phenylalanine or tryptophan. The D gene is left open where the match is weak. Expanded clones are given a class, and other clones once, few, many or no size at all.

size | D | J | V | DNA | CDR3
NA | TRBD2 | TRBJ2-7 | TRBV4-3 | TGCGCCAGCAGCCAAACTAGCGGCGCCTACGAGCAGTACTTC | CASSQTSGAYEQYF
few | TRBD1 | TRBJ2-3 | TRBV10-3 | TGTGCCTCCCTCGTGGCAGGGGGCGCCCCAGATACGCAGTATTTT | CASLVAGGAPDTQYF
many | TRBD1 | TRBJ1-1 | TRBV3-1 | TGTGCCAGCAGCCAACCAGGGGGCACTGAAGCTTTCTTT | CASSQPGGTEAFF
NA | NA | TRBJ1-1 | TRBV29-1 | TGCAGCGTTGTAGAGTGGGCTGAAGCTTTCTTT | CSVVEWAEAFF
few | NA | TRBJ2-7 | TRBV29-1 | TGCAGCGTTGCCGGGTTAAGCTCCTACGAGCAGTACTTC | CSVAGLSSYEQYF
few | NA | TRBJ2-5 | TRBV25-1 | TGTGCCAGCAGTATGGAGACCCAGTACTTC | CASSMETQYF
few | TRBD1 | TRBJ1-5 | TRBV3-1 | TGTGCCAGCAGCCAAGATAATGACAGGGGGCCTACGCATTTT | CASSQDNDRGPTHF
NA | TRBD2 | TRBJ2-3 | TRBV12-3/TRBV12-4 | TGTGCCAGCGCCCTAGCGGGACGACCCACAGATACGCAGTATTTT | CASALAGRPTDTQYF
many | NA | TRBJ2-1 | TRBV20-1 | TGCAGTGCTAGTAAAGGGACCCAGTTCTTC | CSASKGTQFF
NA | TRBD1 | TRBJ1-2 | TRBV9 | TGTGCCAGCAGCAGGACAGGGGTAGACTATGGCTACACCTTC | CASSRTGVDYGYTF
NA | NA | TRBJ1-1 | TRBV6-1 | TGTGCCAGCAGTGTCAAGGGGGGTAGTACTGAAGCTTTCTTT | CASSVKGGSTEAFF
NA | NA | TRBJ2-7 | TRBV21-1 | TGTGCCAGCAGCAAAGCGCTTTGGGTGGGACAGGGTCGGGAGCAGTACTTC | CASSKALWVGQGREQYF
few | TRBD1 | TRBJ2-7 | TRBV9 | TGTGCCAGCAGCACCCGTGGGACAGGGGGGACCTACGAGCAGTACTTC | CASSTRGTGGTYEQYF
NA | NA | TRBJ2-5 | TRBV10-2 | TGCGCCAGCAGTAAAACAGGGGAGACCCAGTACTTC | CASSKTGETQYF
many | NA | TRBJ1-2 | TRBV10-3 | TGTGCCATCAGTGAGGCGGACAGAACCCGTCAGACCTTC | CAISEADRTRQTF
many | NA | TRBJ2-5 | TRBV20-1 | TGCAGTGCTAGAGATCCACTACTCCAAGAGACCCAGTACTTC | CSARDPLLQETQYF
NA | NA | TRBJ2-5 | TRBV18 | TGTGCCAGCTCACCCCTGAGGGACGGAGAGACCCAGTACTTC | CASSPLRDGETQYF